These 14 T cell receptor beta chains were all obtained from the same sample, sequenced in a study of blood T cell repertoires in COVID-19. Repertoires were generated with immunoSEQ multiplex PCR, while TCRdb's copy carries only in-frame clones and drops some. Altogether 400,000 to 500,000 clones are present, about 88% being singletons, with the ten largest covering approximately 1.5%. The sequenced sample was PBMCs or T cells enriched from blood (not recorded which). These receptor sequences come from a young woman who had been exposed to COVID-19.

V usage is TRBV2 and J usage is TRBJ2-7; 7 bases agree with TRBD1. The CDR3 contains 15 residues. In germline, CDR1 is SNHLY, CDR2 FYNNEI. V dropped 5 bases and J dropped 3; count of bases not matched to a gene: 10. CDR3: CASSPVGTEIYEQYF. The CDR3 bases are TGTGCCAGCAGTCCGGTTGGGACAGAAATCTACGAGCAGTACTTC. Together with reference TRBV2 and TRBJ2-7, the CDR3 gives the full variable domain: EPEVTQTPSHQVTQMGQEVILRCVPISNHLYFYWYRQILGQKVEFLVSFYNNEISEKSEIFDDQFSVERPDGSNFTLKIRSTKLEDSAMYFCASSPVGTEIYEQYFGPGTRLTVT.

This chain connects TRBV3-1 (or the pseudogene TRBV3-2) to TRBJ1-2; the D is unclear. V was cut by 4 bases and J by 8 bases, with 11 bases left in between. CDR1 and CDR2 from the germline V gene are LGHDT and YNNKEL (reference sequence). The CDR3 spans 12 residues. The CDR3 loop is CASSPEVGGYTF. CDR3 in DNA: TGTGCCAGCAGCCCGGAGGTGGGGGGCTACACCTTC.

The rearrangement uses TRBV21-1 and TRBJ2-7; TRBD2 is the table's D call and was not checked against the DNA. TRBV21-1 is a known pseudogene. The length of the CDR3 is 15 residues. The CDR3 region has the DNA TGTGCCAGCAGCAAAGAGGAGCTAGCGGGTAACGAGCAGTACTTC. Encoded protein: CASSKEELAGNEQYF.

V usage is TRBV15 and J usage is TRBJ1-1, with D maybe TRBD1 (5 bases). This CDR3 comprises 16 residues. CDR1 and CDR2 from the germline V gene are LNHNV and YYDKDF (reference sequence). V was trimmed by 0 bases and J by 11 bases, leaving 22 bases between them. CDR3 loop: CATSRDPGATAEGAFF. The CDR3, as DNA: TGTGCCACCAGCAGAGACCCTGGGGCTACGGCGGAAGGGGCTTTCTTT.

This chain joins TRBV12-3 or TRBV12-4 and TRBJ1-1, with 7 bases matching TRBD1. The CDR3 runs to 12 residues. V dropped 8 bases and J dropped 7; count of bases not matched to a gene: 7. The CDR3 here is CASRTGVVEAFF. In nucleotides, the CDR3 is TGTGCCAGCCGAACAGGGGTCGTTGAAGCTTTCTTT.

The J gene is TRBJ1-2, the V gene TRBV19, with D unclear. The V gene's germline CDR1 is LNHDA and CDR2 SQIVND (reference sequence). The CDR3 loop spans 17 amino acids. V gave up 2 bases and J gave up 5 bases, with 21 bases separating them. DNA of the CDR3: TGTGCCAGTAGTATAATGGTTCGGGAGAACCCAACTTATGGCTACACCTTC. Translated: CASSIMVRENPTYGYTF.

V usage is TRBV11-2 and J usage is TRBJ2-3; 12 nucleotides line up with TRBD2. The V gene's germline CDR1 is SGHAT and CDR2 FQNNGV. V gave up 4 bases and J gave up 4 bases; unmatched junction bases: 6. There are 16 residues in the CDR3. This CDR3 is CASSYLAGGPPDTQYF. CDR3 DNA: TGTGCCAGCAGCTACCTAGCGGGGGGGCCCCCAGATACGCAGTATTTT.

The chain couples TRBV6-1 to TRBJ1-6, with no clear D. Trimming removed 5 bases at V and 5 bases at J, with 7 bases between. Looked up from germline, CDR1 is MNHNS and CDR2 is SASEGT. CDR3 length: 13 residues. The chain's CDR3 is CASSREDNSPLHF. The CDR3 DNA follows: TGTGCCAGCAGTCGGGAGGATAATTCACCCCTCCACTTT.

The chain recombines TRBV7-9 with TRBJ2-1, with no clear D. This CDR3 contains 14 residues. Trimming took 2 bases from V and 0 from J, leaving 5 bases between them. Germline CDR1 and CDR2: SEHNR and FQNEAQ (reference sequence). Written as DNA, the CDR3 is TGTGCCAGCAGCTTAACCAGCTCCTACAATGAGCAGTTCTTC. Protein sequence: CASSLTSSYNEQFF.

This clone has just a few counts. The gene calls are TRBV5-5 and TRBJ2-7, with D possibly being TRBD1 (6 bases). CDR1 SGHKS and CDR2 YYEKEE come from the germline V gene (reference sequence). V was shortened by 0 bases and J by 0 bases, with 7 bases between the two germline ends. CDR3 size: 14 residues. CDR3 in DNA: TGTGCCAGCAGCTTGGTAGGGGGCTCCTACGAGCAGTACTTC. It specifies CASSLVGGSYEQYF.

This chain connects TRBV27 to TRBJ1-1; D perhaps matches TRBD1 (5 bases). With 8 bases removed from V and 6 bases from J, the gap between germline ends came to 19 bases. This CDR3 contains 14 residues. The germline V gene encodes CDR1 MNHEY and CDR2 SMNVEV (reference sequence). The chain's CDR3 is CASGNRDFSPEAFF. DNA for the CDR3: TGTGCCAGCGGAAACCGGGACTTCTCCCCTGAAGCTTTCTTT.

The CDR3 nucleotides are TGTGCCAGCAGTGAGCAGTACGAGCAGTACTTC. This codes for CASSEQYEQYF. This rearrangement joins TRBV2 to TRBJ2-7, with unresolved D. The germline V gene encodes CDR1 SNHLY and CDR2 FYNNEI. V lost 3 bases to trimming and J lost 4 bases, with 4 bases between them. There are 11 residues in the CDR3. Variable domain in full (rest from reference TRBV2 and TRBJ2-7): EPEVTQTPSHQVTQMGQEVILRCVPISNHLYFYWYRQILGQKVEFLVSFYNNEISEKSEIFDDQFSVERPDGSNFTLKIRSTKLEDSAMYFCASSEQYEQYFGPGTRLTVT.

V usage is TRBV29-1 and J usage is TRBJ2-5, with D maybe TRBD2 (7 bases). CDR3 length equals 14 residues. The germline V gene has CDR1 SQVTM and CDR2 ANQGSEA. Trimming shortened V by 8 bases and J by 1 base, and 17 bases separated the two germline ends. The CDR3 is CSLTRGGRQETQYF. CDR3 DNA: TGCAGCTTAACCCGCGGGGGCCGCCAAGAGACCCAGTACTTC.

The genes are TRBV4-3 and TRBJ2-7; TRBD2 agrees at 13 bases. Germline V gene sequence: CDR1 LGHNA, CDR2 YSLEER. CDR3 length equals 15 residues. The J segment lost 6 bases and the V segment lost 3 bases, leaving 5 bases of the junction unmatched. CDR3 coding DNA: TGCGCCAGCAGCCAGCGGGGACTAGCGGGGTCCGAGCAGTACTTC. It is translated as CASSQRGLAGSEQYF.